This TCR beta chain was captured by sequencing in a study of post-analysis software for immune sequencing data. Study details: Multiple sclerosis in the patients followed relapsing-remitting, secondary progressive and progressive-relapsing courses.

As for this clonotype: Its target is unknown.

Whole-study findings and limits: Samples sharing a preparation batch grouped tightly together when assessed by F measure. Comparison with controls showed significantly lower normalized Chao1 diversity in multiple sclerosis patients.

Every TCR beta cDNA library bore unique molecular identifiers. Researchers reported 520,000 or so cDNA molecules coming from roughly 0.93 to 9.6 million T cells. TCRdb reprocessed the PCR reads with MiXCR, giving one entry per CDR3 protein. The sample shows around 250,000 distinct CDR3 sequences, 35% to 40% of them seen only once. Source material: blood. This receptor was obtained from a girl aged 10 to 17 with multiple sclerosis.

The CDR3 spells CVSSQAGPGNYGYTF. The CDR3, as DNA: TGTGTCAGTAGCCAAGCGGGGCCGGGGAACTATGGCTACACCTTC. The rearrangement links TRBV4-2 to TRBJ1-2; D might be TRBD1 (5 bases). The CDR3 is made up of 15 amino acids. Germline CDR1 is LGHNA and CDR2 is YNFKEQ.